Following are 11 T cell receptor beta chains from one sample sequenced in a study of human T cells and chemical hapten exposure. TCRdb re-analysed the RACE reads in MiXCR, keeping a single row per CDR3 protein. This sample has roughly 100,000 distinct CDR3 sequences, with about a tenth found just once. Indicated time point: patch test 2, 6 weeks after DPC sensitization. Treatment indicated: therapeutic diphenylcyclopropenone sensitization with weekly scalp DPC. Sequences were derived from whole blood, sampled in connection with sensitization to the hapten diphenylcyclopropenone (DPC). The source is a woman aged 40 to 49 with alopecia areata. Some clones in this sample may be carry-over from other donors' samples.

V is TRBV6-1 and J is TRBJ1-2, with TRBD1 matching 8 bases. V gave up 7 bases and J gave up 2 bases; unmatched junction bases: 3. Germline CDR1 is MNHNS and CDR2 is SASEGT. The CDR3 runs 13 residues. This chain's CDR3 is CASTWDRNYGYTF. The CDR3 DNA sequence: TGTGCCAGCACCTGGGACAGGAACTATGGCTACACCTTC.

The chain combines TRBV28 with TRBJ1-4; 10 bases are shared with TRBD1. From germline, CDR1 is MDHEN and CDR2 SYDVKM. Trimming took 8 bases from V and 8 from J; bases not matched to a gene: 5. CDR3 size: 13 residues. DNA of the CDR3: TGTGCCAGCCGCGGGACAGGGGTCGAAAAACTGTTTTTT. It yields the protein CASRGTGVEKLFF.

This chain connects TRBV20-1 to TRBJ2-3; D gene ambiguous. V lost 4 bases, J lost 1 base, and 9 bases lay in between. CDR1 is DFQATT, CDR2 SNEGSKA, per germline (reference sequence). CDR3 size: 13 residues. The CDR3 loop is CSATLSGTDTQYF. The CDR3 DNA reads TGCAGTGCTACACTGAGCGGCACAGATACGCAGTATTTT.

V and J are TRBV28 and TRBJ1-5; D gene unclear. Between the trimmed V and J ends, which lost 2 bases and 3 bases, there was a span of 5 bases. There are 13 residues in the CDR3. The germline V gene has CDR1 MDHEN and CDR2 SYDVKM. The CDR3 DNA is TGTGCCAGCAGTTTAACCCTCAATCAGCCCCAGCATTTT. It yields the protein CASSLTLNQPQHF. Full variable domain (rest looked up from reference TRBV28 and TRBJ1-5): DVKVTQSSRYLVKRTGEKVFLECVQDMDHENMFWYRQDPGLGLRLIYFSYDVKMKEKGDIPEGYSVSREKKERFSLILESASTNQTSMYLCASSLTLNQPQHFGDGTRLSIL.

For this clonotype: A single base separates this from a much larger clone, so it may be a read error. The chain uses TRBV28 and TRBJ2-7, with D possibly being TRBD1 or TRBD2 (5 bases each). Germline V lookup: CDR1 MDHEN, CDR2 SYDVKM. The CDR3 extends over 14 amino acids. For the CDR3, the DNA is TGTGTCAGCCTGAGCCCCGGGACCGGCTACGAGCAGTACTTC. This sequence encodes CVSLSPGTGYEQYF.

The chain links TRBV2 to TRBJ1-2; D remains unclear. The CDR3 sequence is 13 residues long. V was shortened by 3 bases and J by 0 bases, with 5 bases between the two germline ends. The germline gives CDR1 SNHLY, CDR2 FYNNEI. The CDR3: CASSDTSNYGYTF. The CDR3 region has the DNA TGTGCCAGCAGTGACACTTCTAACTATGGCTACACCTTC.

This clonotype was found a few times. The chain links TRBV5-6 to TRBJ2-1; no definite D call. The CDR3 runs to 15 residues. Germline-derived CDR1 and CDR2 are SGHDT and YYEEEE. Between the trimmed V and J ends, which lost 1 base and 4 bases, there was a span of 12 bases. CDR3 coding DNA: TGTGCCAGCAGCTTGTATCCGACCTTATACAATGAGCAGTTCTTC. It is translated as CASSLYPTLYNEQFF.

The chain couples TRBV11-2 to TRBJ2-1, with D possibly being TRBD1 (5 bases). Trimming took off 5 bases at V and 0 bases at J, with 17 bases between the two ends. This CDR3 has 17 amino acids. From germline, CDR1 is SGHAT and CDR2 FQNNGV. CDR3 in DNA: TGTGCCAGCAGCCCTGGTGGGGCTGGGGCCTCCTACAATGAGCAGTTCTTC. Its protein is CASSPGGAGASYNEQFF.

This clonotype was seen repeatedly, ten times or more. V gene TRBV5-6 combines with J gene TRBJ2-7; 10 positions match TRBD2. CDR1 and CDR2 (germline): SGHDT, YYEEEE. Germline trimming cut 5 bases from V and 5 bases from J; bases unmatched to any gene: 7. CDR3 size: 14 residues. CDR3 nucleotide sequence: TGTGCCAGCAGTGGCGGAGCGGGAGGGAACGAGCAGTACTTC. Residues: CASSGGAGGNEQYF.

This chain uses TRBV7-2 with TRBJ2-4, with 12 bases lining up with TRBD2. The V segment lost 3 bases and the J segment 0 bases; nucleotides outside the gene matches: 15. The CDR3 covers 21 residues. Germline CDR1 reads SGHTA; CDR2 reads FQGNSA. As DNA, the CDR3 is TGTGCCAGCAGCTTTTCCATCCTGACTAGCGGGAGTACTCTAGCCAAAAACATTCAGTACTTC. Its translation is CASSFSILTSGSTLAKNIQYF.

This clonotype came up a few times. The V gene is TRBV20-1, the J gene TRBJ2-7, with 7 bases aligning to TRBD1. With 0 bases clipped from V and 4 bases from J, the junction kept 12 bases outside the gene matches. This CDR3 region has 16 residues. From germline, CDR1 is DFQATT and CDR2 SNEGSKA (reference sequence). The CDR3: CSARDRAGGQGYEQYF. The CDR3 bases are TGCAGTGCTAGAGATCGGGCAGGGGGACAAGGGTACGAGCAGTACTTC.